The entry below describes one TCR beta chain. This sample stems from a study of T cells in narcolepsy. Germline V gene data show CDR1 as SEHNR and CDR2 as FQNEAQ (reference sequence). The CDR3 runs to 14 residues. J was trimmed by 4 bases and V by 4 bases; bases with no gene match: 3. Clones were sequenced by immunoSEQ multiplex PCR, and TCRdb holds only the in-frame ones, with some missing. The sample has roughly 22,000 clones, 60% to 75% seen once; the top ten hold around 12%. The sequence was collected from a human donor in good health. The V call is TRBV7-9, the J call TRBJ2-7, with 11 bases lining up with TRBD2. Sequencing input: memory (CD45RA-) CD4+ T cells from blood. The CDR3 here is CASSYSGGEYEQYF. Here the CDR3 DNA reads TGTGCCAGCAGCTATAGCGGGGGGGAGTACGAGCAGTACTTC.